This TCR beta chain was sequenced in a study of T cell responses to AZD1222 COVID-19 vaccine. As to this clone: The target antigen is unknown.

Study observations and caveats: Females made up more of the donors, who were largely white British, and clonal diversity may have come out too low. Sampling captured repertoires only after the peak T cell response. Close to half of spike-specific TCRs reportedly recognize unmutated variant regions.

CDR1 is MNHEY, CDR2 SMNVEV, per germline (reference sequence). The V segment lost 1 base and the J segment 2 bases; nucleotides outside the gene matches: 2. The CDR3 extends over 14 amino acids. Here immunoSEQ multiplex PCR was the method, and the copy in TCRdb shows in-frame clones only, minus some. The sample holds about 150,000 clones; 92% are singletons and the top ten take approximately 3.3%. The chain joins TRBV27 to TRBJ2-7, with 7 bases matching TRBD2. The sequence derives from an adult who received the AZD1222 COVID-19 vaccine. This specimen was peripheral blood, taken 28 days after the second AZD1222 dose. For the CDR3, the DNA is TGTGCCAGCAGTTTATTTACTAGCGCCTACGAGCAGTACTTC. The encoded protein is CASSLFTSAYEQYF.